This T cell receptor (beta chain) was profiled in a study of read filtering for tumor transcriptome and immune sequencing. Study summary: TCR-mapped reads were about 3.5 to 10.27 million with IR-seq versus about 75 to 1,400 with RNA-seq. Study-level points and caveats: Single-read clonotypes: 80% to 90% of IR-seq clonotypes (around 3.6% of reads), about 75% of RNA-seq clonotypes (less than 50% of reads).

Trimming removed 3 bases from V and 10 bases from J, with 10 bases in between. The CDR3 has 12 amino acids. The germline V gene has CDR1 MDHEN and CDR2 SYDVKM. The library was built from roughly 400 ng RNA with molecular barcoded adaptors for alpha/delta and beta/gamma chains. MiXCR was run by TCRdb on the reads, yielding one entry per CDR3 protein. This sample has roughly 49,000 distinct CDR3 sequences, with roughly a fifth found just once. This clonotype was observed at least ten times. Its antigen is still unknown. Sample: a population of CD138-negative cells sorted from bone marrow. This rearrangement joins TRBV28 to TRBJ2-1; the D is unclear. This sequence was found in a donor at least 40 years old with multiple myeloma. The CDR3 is CASSFADREQFF. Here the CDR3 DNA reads TGTGCCAGCAGTTTCGCGGACCGCGAGCAGTTCTTC.